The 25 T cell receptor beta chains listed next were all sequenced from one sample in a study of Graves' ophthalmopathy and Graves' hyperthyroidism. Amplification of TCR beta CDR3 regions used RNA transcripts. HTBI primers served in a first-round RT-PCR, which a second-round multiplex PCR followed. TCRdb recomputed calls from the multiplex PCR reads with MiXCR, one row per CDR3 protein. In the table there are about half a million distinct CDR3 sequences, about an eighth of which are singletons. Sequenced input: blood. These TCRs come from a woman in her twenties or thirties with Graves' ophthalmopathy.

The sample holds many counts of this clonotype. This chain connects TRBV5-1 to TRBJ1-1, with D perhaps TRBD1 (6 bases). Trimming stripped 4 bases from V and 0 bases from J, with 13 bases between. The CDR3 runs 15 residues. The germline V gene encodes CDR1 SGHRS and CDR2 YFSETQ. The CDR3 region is CASSRFTGMNTEAFF. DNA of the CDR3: TGCGCCAGCAGCCGATTCACAGGGATGAACACTGAAGCTTTCTTT. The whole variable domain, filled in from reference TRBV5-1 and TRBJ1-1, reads KAGVTQTPRYLIKTRGQQVTLSCSPISGHRSVSWYQQTPGQGLQFLFEYFSETQRNKGNFPGRFSGRQFSNSRSEMNVSTLELGDSALYLCASSRFTGMNTEAFFGQGTRLTVV.

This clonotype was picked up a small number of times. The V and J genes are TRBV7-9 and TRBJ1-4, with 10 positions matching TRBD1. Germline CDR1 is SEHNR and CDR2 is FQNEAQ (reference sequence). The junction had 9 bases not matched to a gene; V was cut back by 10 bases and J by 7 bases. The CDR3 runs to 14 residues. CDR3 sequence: CANSSRTGGEKLFF. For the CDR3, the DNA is TGTGCCAACAGTAGCAGGACAGGGGGTGAAAAACTGTTTTTT.

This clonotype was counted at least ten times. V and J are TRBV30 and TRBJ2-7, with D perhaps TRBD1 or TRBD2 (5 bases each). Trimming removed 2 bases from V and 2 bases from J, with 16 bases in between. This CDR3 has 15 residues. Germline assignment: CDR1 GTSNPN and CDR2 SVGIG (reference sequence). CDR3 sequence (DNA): TGTGCCTGGAGTTCTTTGAGGGGTCAAACCTACGAGCAGTACTTC. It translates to CAWSSLRGQTYEQYF.

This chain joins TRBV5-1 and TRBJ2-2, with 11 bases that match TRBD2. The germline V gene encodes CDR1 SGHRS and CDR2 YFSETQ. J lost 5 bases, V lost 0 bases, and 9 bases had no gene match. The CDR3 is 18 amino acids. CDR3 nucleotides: TGCGCCAGCAGCTTGGCTACTAGCGGGGGCCTGAGGACCGGGGAGCTGTTTTTT. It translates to CASSLATSGGLRTGELFF.

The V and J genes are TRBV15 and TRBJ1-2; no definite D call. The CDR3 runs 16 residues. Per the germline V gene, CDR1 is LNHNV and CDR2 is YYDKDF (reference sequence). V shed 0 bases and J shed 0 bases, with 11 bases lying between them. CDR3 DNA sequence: TGTGCCACCAGCAGAGATGCGTCACGGACTAACTATGGCTACACCTTC. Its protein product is CATSRDASRTNYGYTF.

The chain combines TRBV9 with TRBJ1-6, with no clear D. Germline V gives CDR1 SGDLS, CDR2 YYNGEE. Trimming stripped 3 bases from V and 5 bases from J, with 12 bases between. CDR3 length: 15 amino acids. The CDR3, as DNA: TGTGCCAGCAGCGGAGGAATTCGGAATAATTCACCCCTCCACTTT. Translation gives CASSGGIRNNSPLHF.

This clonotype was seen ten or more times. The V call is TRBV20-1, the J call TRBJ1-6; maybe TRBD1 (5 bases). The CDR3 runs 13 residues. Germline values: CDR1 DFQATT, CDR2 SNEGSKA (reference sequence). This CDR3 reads CSHLQGEGSPLHF. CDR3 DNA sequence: TGCAGCCATCTCCAGGGAGAGGGATCACCCCTCCACTTT.

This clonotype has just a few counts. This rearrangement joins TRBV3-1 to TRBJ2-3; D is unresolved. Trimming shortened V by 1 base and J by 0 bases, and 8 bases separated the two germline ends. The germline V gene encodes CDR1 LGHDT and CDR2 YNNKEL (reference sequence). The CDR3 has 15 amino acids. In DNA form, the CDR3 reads TGTGCCAGCAGCCAAGTTTCCCCTAGCACAGATACGCAGTATTTT. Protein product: CASSQVSPSTDTQYF.

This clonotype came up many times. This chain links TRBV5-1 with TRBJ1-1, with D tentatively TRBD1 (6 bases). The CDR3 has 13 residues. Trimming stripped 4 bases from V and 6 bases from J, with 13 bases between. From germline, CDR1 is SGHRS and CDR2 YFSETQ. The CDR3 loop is CASSPTTGSEAFF. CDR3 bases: TGCGCCAGCAGCCCAACGACAGGCTCTGAAGCTTTCTTT.

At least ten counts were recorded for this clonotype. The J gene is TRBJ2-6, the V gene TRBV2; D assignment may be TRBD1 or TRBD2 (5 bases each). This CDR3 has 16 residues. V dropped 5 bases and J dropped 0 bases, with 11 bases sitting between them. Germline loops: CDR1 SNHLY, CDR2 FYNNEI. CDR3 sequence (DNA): TGTGCCAGCAGTTACGGGGCCCGCTCTGGGGCCAACGTCCTGACTTTC. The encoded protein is CASSYGARSGANVLTF.

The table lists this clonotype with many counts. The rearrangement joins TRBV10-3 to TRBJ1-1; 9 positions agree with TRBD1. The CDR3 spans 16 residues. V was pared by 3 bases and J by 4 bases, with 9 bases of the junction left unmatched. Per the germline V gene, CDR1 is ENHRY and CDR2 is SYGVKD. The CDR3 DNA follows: TGTGCCATCAGTGAAGTGGGACAGGGCTGGGGCACTGAAGCTTTCTTT. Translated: CAISEVGQGWGTEAFF.

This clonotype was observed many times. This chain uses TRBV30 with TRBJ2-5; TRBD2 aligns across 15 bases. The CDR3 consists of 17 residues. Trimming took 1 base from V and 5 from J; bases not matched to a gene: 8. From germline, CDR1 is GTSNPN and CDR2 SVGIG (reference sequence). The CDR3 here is CAWSGGLAGGLRETQYF. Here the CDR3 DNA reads TGTGCCTGGAGTGGGGGACTAGCGGGAGGACTCCGGGAGACCCAGTACTTC. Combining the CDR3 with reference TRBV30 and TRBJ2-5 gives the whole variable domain SQTIHQWPATLVQPVGSPLSLECTVEGTSNPNLYWYRQAAGRGLQLLFYSVGIGQISSEVPQNLSASRPQDRQFILSSKKLLLSDSGFYLCAWSGGLAGGLRETQYFGPGTRLLVL.

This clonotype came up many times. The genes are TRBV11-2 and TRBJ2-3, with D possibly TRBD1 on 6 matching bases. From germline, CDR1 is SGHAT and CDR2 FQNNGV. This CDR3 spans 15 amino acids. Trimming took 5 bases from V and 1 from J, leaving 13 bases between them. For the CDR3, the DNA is TGTGCCAGCAGCAGATCAGGGGTTCGCACAGATACGCAGTATTTT. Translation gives CASSRSGVRTDTQYF.

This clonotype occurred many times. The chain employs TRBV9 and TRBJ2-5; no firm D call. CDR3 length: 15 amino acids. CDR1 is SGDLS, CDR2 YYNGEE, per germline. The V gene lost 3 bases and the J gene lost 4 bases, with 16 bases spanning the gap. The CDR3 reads CASSAEPARGETQYF. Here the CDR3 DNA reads TGTGCCAGCAGCGCCGAGCCGGCTAGAGGAGAGACCCAGTACTTC.

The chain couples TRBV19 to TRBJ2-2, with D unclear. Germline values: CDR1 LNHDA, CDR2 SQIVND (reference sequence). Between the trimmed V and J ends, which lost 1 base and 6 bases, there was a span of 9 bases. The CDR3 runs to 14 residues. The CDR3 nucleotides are TGTGCCAGTAGTATAGTGGCGATTTCCGGGGAGCTGTTTTTT. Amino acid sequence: CASSIVAISGELFF.

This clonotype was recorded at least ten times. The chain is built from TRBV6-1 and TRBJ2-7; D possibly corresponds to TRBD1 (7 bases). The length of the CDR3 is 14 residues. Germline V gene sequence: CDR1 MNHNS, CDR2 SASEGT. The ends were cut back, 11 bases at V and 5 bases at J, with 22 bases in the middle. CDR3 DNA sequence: TGTGCCTGCCTAGGAGGGCAGGGGGTGAACGAGCAGTACTTC. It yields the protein CACLGGQGVNEQYF.

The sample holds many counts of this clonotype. For the CDR3, the DNA is TGTGCCAGCAGTGTTAACAGGGTCCACGAGCAGTACTTC. It is translated as CASSVNRVHEQYF. The genes are TRBV12-3 or TRBV12-4 and TRBJ2-7; a weak D match, TRBD1 (6 bases). Trimming removed 5 bases at V and 5 bases at J, with 13 bases between. CDR3 size: 13 residues.

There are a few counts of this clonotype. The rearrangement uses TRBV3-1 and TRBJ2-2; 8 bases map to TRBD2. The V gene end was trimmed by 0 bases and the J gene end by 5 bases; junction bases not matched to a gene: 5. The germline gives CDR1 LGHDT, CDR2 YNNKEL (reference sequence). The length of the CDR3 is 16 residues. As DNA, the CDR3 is TGTGCCAGCAGCCAAGAGGGAGCGGGAGTAACCGGGGAGCTGTTTTTT. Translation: CASSQEGAGVTGELFF. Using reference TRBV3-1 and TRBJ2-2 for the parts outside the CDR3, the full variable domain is DTAVSQTPKYLVTQMGNDKSIKCEQNLGHDTMYWYKQDSKKFLKIMFSYNNKELIINETVPNRFSPKSPDKAHLNLHINSLELGDSAVYFCASSQEGAGVTGELFFGEGSRLTVL.

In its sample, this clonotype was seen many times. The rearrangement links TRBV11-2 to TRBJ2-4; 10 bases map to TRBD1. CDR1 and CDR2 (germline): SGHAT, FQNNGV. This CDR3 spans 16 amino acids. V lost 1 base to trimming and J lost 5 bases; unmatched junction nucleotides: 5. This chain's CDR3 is CASSLASGQGENIQYF. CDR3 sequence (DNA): TGTGCCAGCAGCTTAGCTAGTGGACAGGGGGAAAACATTCAGTACTTC.

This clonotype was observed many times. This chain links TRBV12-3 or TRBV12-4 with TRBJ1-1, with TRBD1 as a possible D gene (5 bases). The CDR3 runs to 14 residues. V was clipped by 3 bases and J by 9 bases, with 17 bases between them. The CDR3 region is CASSLGTAAFQAFF. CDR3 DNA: TGTGCCAGCAGTTTGGGGACCGCCGCTTTCCAAGCTTTCTTT.

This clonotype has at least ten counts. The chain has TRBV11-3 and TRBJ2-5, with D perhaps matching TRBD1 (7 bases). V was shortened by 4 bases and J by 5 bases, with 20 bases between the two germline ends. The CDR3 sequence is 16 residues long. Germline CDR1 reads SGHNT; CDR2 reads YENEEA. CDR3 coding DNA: TGTGCCAGCAGCTCCCGCCGGAGGGGGCTCAGGGAGACCCAGTACTTC. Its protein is CASSSRRRGLRETQYF. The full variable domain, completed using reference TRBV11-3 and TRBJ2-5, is EAGVVQSPRYKIIEKKQPVAFWCNPISGHNTLYWYLQNLGQGPELLIRYENEEAVDDSQLPKDRFSAERLKGVDSTLKIQPAELGDSAVYLCASSSRRRGLRETQYFGPGTRLLVL.

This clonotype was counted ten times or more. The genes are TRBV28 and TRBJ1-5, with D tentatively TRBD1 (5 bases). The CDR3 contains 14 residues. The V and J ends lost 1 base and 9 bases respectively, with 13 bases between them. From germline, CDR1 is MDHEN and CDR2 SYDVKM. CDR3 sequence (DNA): TGTGCCAGCAGTTTATCCCGCATCGGGGGGCCCCAGCATTTT. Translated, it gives CASSLSRIGGPQHF. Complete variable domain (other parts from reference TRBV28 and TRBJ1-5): DVKVTQSSRYLVKRTGEKVFLECVQDMDHENMFWYRQDPGLGLRLIYFSYDVKMKEKGDIPEGYSVSREKKERFSLILESASTNQTSMYLCASSLSRIGGPQHFGDGTRLSIL.

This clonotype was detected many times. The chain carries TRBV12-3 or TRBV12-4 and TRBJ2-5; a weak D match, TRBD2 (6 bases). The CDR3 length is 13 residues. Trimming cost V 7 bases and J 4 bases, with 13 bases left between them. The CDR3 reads CASTPQGGETQYF. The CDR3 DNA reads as TGTGCCAGCACCCCCCAGGGAGGAGAGACCCAGTACTTC.

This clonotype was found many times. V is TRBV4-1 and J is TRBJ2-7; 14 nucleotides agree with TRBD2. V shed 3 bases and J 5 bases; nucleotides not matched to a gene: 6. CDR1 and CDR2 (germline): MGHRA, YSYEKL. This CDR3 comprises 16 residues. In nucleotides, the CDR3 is TGCGCCAGCAGCCAGAGGGGACTAGCGGGAGCCCACGAGCAGTACTTC. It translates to CASSQRGLAGAHEQYF.

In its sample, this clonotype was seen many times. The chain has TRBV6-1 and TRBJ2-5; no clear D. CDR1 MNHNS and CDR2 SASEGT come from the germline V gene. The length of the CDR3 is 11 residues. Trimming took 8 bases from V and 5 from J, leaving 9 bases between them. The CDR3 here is CASLFWETQYF. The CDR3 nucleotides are TGTGCCAGCCTATTCTGGGAGACCCAGTACTTC.